This T cell receptor (beta chain) was captured by sequencing in a study of blood T cell repertoires in COVID-19. This CDR3 comprises 15 residues. V lost 3 bases and J lost 4; bases outside the gene matches: 4. Germline V gives CDR1 SNHLY, CDR2 FYNNEI. Participants were aged about 18 to 89 years from around 25 US areas. Donors were grouped by their self-reported clinical history. Clones were sequenced by immunoSEQ multiplex PCR, and TCRdb holds only the in-frame ones, with some missing. The sample includes around 200,000 clones, roughly 90% seen only once; the top ten take around 0.77%. The source of this sequence is a woman younger than 30 who had recovered from COVID-19. Sequencing was carried out using PBMCs or T cells enriched from blood (not recorded which). The genes are TRBV2 and TRBJ2-3; TRBD2 aligns across 10 bases. The CDR3 coding sequence is TGTGCCAGCAGTGAGGAACTAGCGGGATCAGATACGCAGTATTTT. It codes for CASSEELAGSDTQYF.